These 4 T cell receptor beta chains came from one sample sequenced in a study of cytomegalovirus exposure and HLA in healthy donors. The PCR made use of 60 Vbeta and 13 Jbeta primers. Sequencing used immunoSEQ multiplex PCR; TCRdb keeps in-frame clones, though not all of them. The data hold under 130,000 clones, with less than 80% observed a single time. Material for sequencing was PBMCs. The receptors shown here come from a woman between 35 and 50 years old in good health and CMV-seronegative.

Only one count was recorded for this clone. V and J are TRBV9 and TRBJ1-4, with no clear D. CDR3 length: 16 residues. Germline CDR1 and CDR2: SGDLS and YYNGEE. V gave up 3 bases and J gave up 2 bases, with 14 bases separating them. CDR3 loop: CASSAGRHGTNEKLFF. Here the CDR3 DNA reads TGTGCCAGCAGCGCCGGGAGGCACGGTACTAATGAAAAACTGTTTTTT.

DNA of the CDR3: TGTGCCAGCAGCTTAAGGTCGTTTTTGGCGCGGAGCTCTGGAAACACCATATATTTT. Translating it yields CASSLRSFLARSSGNTIYF. The chain links TRBV13 to TRBJ1-3, with D uncertain. Trimming stripped 2 bases from V and 0 bases from J, with 20 bases between. The CDR3 consists of 19 residues. CDR1 and CDR2 from the germline V gene are PRHDT and FYEKMQ (reference sequence).

V usage is TRBV7-9 and J usage is TRBJ2-2; TRBD1 aligns across 9 bases. The CDR3 runs 14 residues. After removal of 5 bases from V and 5 bases from J, the junction contained 3 bases not matched to a gene. Germline CDR1 SEHNR, CDR2 FQNEAQ (reference sequence). The CDR3 spells CASSATGGTGELFF. DNA for the CDR3: TGTGCCAGCAGCGCGACAGGGGGAACCGGGGAGCTGTTTTTT.

This clone was picked up one time. J is TRBJ2-7 and V is TRBV29-1, with a tentative D call TRBD1 (6 bases). Germline V gene sequence: CDR1 SQVTM, CDR2 ANQGSEA. The CDR3 length is 13 residues. V was pared by 5 bases and J by 6 bases, with 17 bases between. The CDR3 is CSVMTGGSGEQYF. The CDR3 DNA is TGCAGCGTTATGACAGGTGGTAGTGGCGAGCAGTACTTC.